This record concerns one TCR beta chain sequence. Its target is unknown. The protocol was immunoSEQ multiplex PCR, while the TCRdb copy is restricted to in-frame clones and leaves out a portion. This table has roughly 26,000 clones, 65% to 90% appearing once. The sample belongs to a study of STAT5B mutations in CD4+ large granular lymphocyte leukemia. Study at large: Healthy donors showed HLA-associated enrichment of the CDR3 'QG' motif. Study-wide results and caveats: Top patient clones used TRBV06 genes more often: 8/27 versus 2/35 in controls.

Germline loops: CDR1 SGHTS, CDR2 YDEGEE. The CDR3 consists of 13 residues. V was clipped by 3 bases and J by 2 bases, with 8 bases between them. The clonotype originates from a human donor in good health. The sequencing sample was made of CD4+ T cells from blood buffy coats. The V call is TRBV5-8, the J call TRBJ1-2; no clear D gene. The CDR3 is CASSSGLNYGYTF. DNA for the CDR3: TGTGCCAGCAGCTCGGGCCTGAACTATGGCTACACCTTC.